The 21 T cell receptor beta chains reported below all come from one sample, sequenced in a study of regulatory T cells in long-lasting Graves disease. Through Arm-PCR of CDR3 regions and iRepertoire HTBI primers, TCR beta libraries were built. MiXCR, run by TCRdb on the multiplex PCR reads, gives a single entry per CDR3 protein. The data show over 500,000 distinct CDR3 sequences, 15% to 20% seen once. Stated time point: newly diagnosed GD, antithyroid drugs for less than 3 months. The TCR library was made from RNA extracted from PBMCs. These data were also reused for a study on T cells in Graves' hyperthyroidism and ophthalmopathy.

The sequenced sample was peripheral blood mononuclear cells (PBMCs), obtained at new diagnosis, from a patient treated with antithyroid drugs. Receptors were obtained from a woman aged 25 to 39 with Graves disease.

This clonotype came up many times. The genes are TRBV6-1 and TRBJ2-2; 9 bases match TRBD1. CDR1 and CDR2 from the germline V gene are MNHNS and SASEGT. V shed 6 bases, J shed 5 bases, and the junction held 7 bases outside the gene matches. The CDR3 covers 15 residues. This CDR3 reads CASSLPGTGTGELFF. The CDR3 DNA sequence: TGTGCCAGCAGCTTACCCGGGACAGGGACCGGGGAGCTGTTTTTT.

The rearrangement links TRBV15 to TRBJ1-5; no clear D. The germline V gene has CDR1 LNHNV and CDR2 YYDKDF (reference sequence). V lost 8 bases, J lost 4 bases, and 21 bases lay in between. This CDR3 comprises 16 residues. For the CDR3, the DNA is TGTGCCACCGGCTTGACGCGTCTCCTTTGGAATCAGCCCCAGCATTTT. This translates into CATGLTRLLWNQPQHF.

The chain joins TRBV7-6 to TRBJ2-1, with D perhaps matching TRBD2 (5 bases). CDR1 is SGHVS, CDR2 FNYEAQ, per germline. V was shortened by 3 bases and J by 1 base, with 10 bases between the two germline ends. This CDR3 is 15 amino acids long. CDR3 protein: CASSLDGNSYNEQFF. For the CDR3, the DNA is TGTGCCAGCAGCTTGGACGGGAATTCCTACAATGAGCAGTTCTTC.

The J gene is TRBJ2-2, the V gene TRBV25-1; D possibly corresponds to TRBD2 (7 bases). Germline-derived CDR1 and CDR2 are MGHDK and SYGVNS. This CDR3 comprises 16 residues. Trimming removed 1 base at V and 3 bases at J, with 12 bases between. CDR3 sequence: CASSELGGADTGELFF. DNA for the CDR3: TGTGCCAGCAGTGAATTAGGGGGGGCGGACACCGGGGAGCTGTTTTTT.

The V gene is TRBV5-6, the J gene TRBJ1-2; D ambiguous. The V gene's germline CDR1 is SGHDT and CDR2 YYEEEE. The CDR3 runs 16 residues. V lost 3 bases and J 0 bases, leaving 15 bases between the germline ends. The DNA for the CDR3 is TGTGCCAGCAGCTCCCACCTTGAACGGACTAACTATGGCTACACCTTC. Its protein is CASSSHLERTNYGYTF.

This clonotype was seen only a few times. The J gene is TRBJ1-6, the V gene TRBV3-1; no firm D call. Germline CDR1 and CDR2: LGHDT and YNNKEL (reference sequence). Trimming took off 3 bases at V and 0 bases at J, with 12 bases between the two ends. There are 17 residues in the CDR3. CDR3 region: CASSQGYESSYNSPLHF. In DNA, the CDR3 is TGTGCCAGCAGCCAGGGGTACGAGAGCTCCTATAATTCACCCCTCCACTTT.

This chain joins TRBV9 and TRBJ2-7; a weak D match, TRBD2 (5 bases). CDR3 length: 14 residues. V was shortened by 4 bases and J by 4 bases, with 15 bases between the two germline ends. Germline V gene sequence: CDR1 SGDLS, CDR2 YYNGEE. The CDR3 protein is CASSSHGEAYEQYF. CDR3 coding DNA: TGTGCCAGCAGCTCCCACGGGGAAGCTTACGAGCAGTACTTC.

To note about this clonotype: Just one base apart from a much larger clone, this may be a read error. V usage is TRBV10-3 and J usage is TRBJ1-1; D uncertain. This CDR3 has 15 amino acids. Germline V lookup: CDR1 ENHRY, CDR2 SYGVKD. The V end was cut by 2 bases, the J end by 6 bases, with 16 bases between. Here the CDR3 DNA reads TGTGCCATCAGTGAGGGTAAAGGCCATGGGGCTGAAGCTTTCTTT. Translated: CAISEGKGHGAEAFF.

This clonotype was observed a few times. The genes are TRBV5-1 and TRBJ1-3, with D possibly TRBD1 on 5 matching bases. The V end was cut by 2 bases, the J end by 4 bases, with 7 bases between. This CDR3 comprises 13 residues. Germline lookup yields CDR1 SGHRS and CDR2 YFSETQ. CDR3 loop: CASSFEGGNTIYF. CDR3 in DNA: TGCGCCAGCAGCTTTGAGGGGGGAAACACCATATATTTT.

This clonotype was recorded at least ten times. The gene calls are TRBV29-1 and TRBJ1-1; D not resolved. Germline values: CDR1 SQVTM, CDR2 ANQGSEA. The length of the CDR3 is 13 residues. V was pared by 3 bases and J by 5 bases, with 13 bases between. In DNA, the CDR3 is TGCAGCGTTGAGGGGATAGTTCGGACTGAAGCTTTCTTT. This sequence encodes CSVEGIVRTEAFF.

V is TRBV18 and J is TRBJ2-7; 8 bases map to TRBD1. The trim removed 1 base at V and 6 bases at J, leaving 8 bases unmatched. The CDR3 sequence is 15 residues long. Germline CDR1 is KGHSH and CDR2 is LQKENI. The CDR3 DNA follows: TGTGCCAGCTCACCACGAAATGACAGGGGCGTCGAGCAGTACTTC. Translated, it gives CASSPRNDRGVEQYF.

This clonotype was detected only a few times. The V gene is TRBV6-1, the J gene TRBJ1-2; TRBD1 matches 8 bases. The V segment lost 10 bases and the J segment 8 bases; nucleotides outside the gene matches: 15. The germline gives CDR1 MNHNS, CDR2 SASEGT. This CDR3 contains 14 residues. CDR3 region: CATRGQGKFGGYTF. CDR3 DNA: TGTGCCACCAGAGGACAGGGAAAGTTCGGAGGCTACACCTTC.

This clonotype has at least ten counts. The J gene is TRBJ2-5, the V gene TRBV2; the match to TRBD1 covers 11 bases. Germline V lookup: CDR1 SNHLY, CDR2 FYNNEI. The trim removed 7 bases at V and 5 bases at J, leaving 9 bases unmatched. This CDR3 spans 15 amino acids. CDR3 residues: CASTPLDRGHETQYF. Here the CDR3 DNA reads TGTGCCAGCACCCCCTTGGACAGGGGGCATGAGACCCAGTACTTC.

For this clonotype: At one end the junction does not follow the germline gene, possibly because of a read error. The rearrangement joins TRBV5-1 to TRBJ2-1, with 12 bases lining up with TRBD2. CDR3 length equals 16 residues. Germline values: CDR1 SGHRS, CDR2 YFSETQ. In DNA form, the CDR3 reads TGCGCCAGCAGCTTGACTAGCGGGGGGTCCTACAATGAGCCGTTCTTC. This translates into CASSLTSGGSYNEPFF.

The sample holds many counts of this clonotype. This chain links TRBV12-3 or TRBV12-4 with TRBJ1-4; D ambiguous. The CDR3 contains 16 residues. Trimming stripped 6 bases from V and 3 bases from J, with 17 bases between. For the CDR3, the DNA is TGTGCCAGCAGAAAGGACGGGAGAAATTCTAATGAAAAACTGTTTTTT. Its translation: CASRKDGRNSNEKLFF.

In its sample, this clonotype was seen many times. J is TRBJ2-5 and V is TRBV15; 8 nucleotides match TRBD1. The CDR3 consists of 14 residues. The V and J ends lost 5 bases and 2 bases, in that order; junction bases with no gene match: 4. Germline V gene sequence: CDR1 LNHNV, CDR2 YYDKDF (reference sequence). The CDR3 spells CATSAWTGQETQYF. The CDR3 DNA sequence: TGTGCCACCAGCGCCTGGACAGGGCAAGAGACCCAGTACTTC.

This clonotype was seen at least ten times. This sequence joins TRBV19 and TRBJ1-6, with unresolved D. Germline V gene data show CDR1 as LNHDA and CDR2 as SQIVND (reference sequence). CDR3 length: 13 amino acids. Trimming left V 9 bases short and J 7 bases short, with 13 bases between. The CDR3 sequence is CASSNMGNSPLHF. Written as DNA, the CDR3 is TGTGCCAGCTCGAATATGGGGAATTCACCCCTCCACTTT.

The V gene is TRBV9, the J gene TRBJ1-1; no reliable D call. Germline CDR1 SGDLS, CDR2 YYNGEE. The CDR3 loop spans 14 amino acids. Trimming pared 3 bases from V and 4 bases from J, leaving 13 bases between. The chain's CDR3 is CASSASYASTEAFF. The CDR3 DNA follows: TGTGCCAGCAGCGCCTCTTACGCGAGCACTGAAGCTTTCTTT.

This clonotype was detected ten times or more. The junction and the germline gene differ at one end; a read error may be behind it. CDR3 sequence (DNA): TGTGCCAGCAGATCTACAGGCTCCCACGAGCAGTACTTC. Translation: CASRSTGSHEQYF. The chain joins TRBV12-3 or TRBV12-4 to TRBJ2-7; the D gene is possibly TRBD1 (5 bases). This CDR3 comprises 13 residues.

J is TRBJ2-2 and V is TRBV28; D is undetermined. Between the trimmed V and J ends, which lost 3 bases and 4 bases, there was a span of 9 bases. CDR1 and CDR2 (germline): MDHEN, SYDVKM. CDR3 length: 14 residues. The CDR3 sequence: CASSFFGSTGELFF. For the CDR3, the DNA is TGTGCCAGCAGTTTTTTTGGGTCCACCGGGGAGCTGTTTTTT.

This sequence joins TRBV5-1 and TRBJ1-1, with D unresolved. In germline, CDR1 is SGHRS, CDR2 YFSETQ. V lost 2 bases and J 2 bases, leaving 7 bases between the germline ends. This CDR3 has 13 amino acids. Here the CDR3 reads CASSFRANTEAFF. The CDR3 DNA reads TGCGCCAGCAGCTTTAGGGCAAACACTGAAGCTTTCTTT.